This T cell receptor beta chain was identified in a study of blood T cell repertoires in COVID-19. Study as a whole: The United States, Italy and Spain provided the acute and convalescent COVID-19 samples. The cDNA or gDNA used as material had been derived from T cells, B-cell-depleted T cells, or PBMCs.

The germline gives CDR1 MNHEY, CDR2 SVGEGT. CDR3 length: 15 residues. V lost 0 bases and J 6 bases, leaving 12 bases between the germline ends. This table comes from immunoSEQ multiplex PCR, and its TCRdb copy is limited to in-frame clones, with some not included. The repertoire holds some 160,000 clones, with about 83% as singletons. The sample consisted of peripheral blood. The origin of this receptor is a man between 65 and 79 years old who had recovered from COVID-19. The V and J genes are TRBV6-2 or TRBV6-3 and TRBJ1-5; maybe TRBD1 (5 bases). The CDR3 here is CASSYSSAGVQPQHF. The CDR3 nucleotides read TGTGCCAGCAGTTACTCGAGTGCGGGGGTTCAGCCCCAGCATTTT.